The text below deals with one TCR beta chain. The CDR3 sequence is 14 residues long. The germline V and J ends were trimmed by 1 base and 0 bases, with 6 bases remaining between them. Germline CDR1 and CDR2: LGHNA and YNFKEQ. Original processing notes: Quantification of nucleated cells was approximated via reference gene primer amplification. TCRdb's copy holds only in-frame clones and misses some; the assay was immunoSEQ multiplex PCR. The V and J calls and clone size were taken over from that table, and D and trimming were inferred from the DNA. The sample has about 200,000 clones, about nine tenths seen once. This sample is drawn from a study of blood T cell repertoires in COVID-19.

The sequence was collected from a woman between 70 and 85 years old with acute or convalescent COVID-19. The source material was peripheral blood. The chain joins TRBV4-2 to TRBJ1-1; D is uncertain. The CDR3 DNA is TGTGCCAGCAGCCAAGTCGCGGTGAACACTGAAGCTTTCTTT. Protein: CASSQVAVNTEAFF.